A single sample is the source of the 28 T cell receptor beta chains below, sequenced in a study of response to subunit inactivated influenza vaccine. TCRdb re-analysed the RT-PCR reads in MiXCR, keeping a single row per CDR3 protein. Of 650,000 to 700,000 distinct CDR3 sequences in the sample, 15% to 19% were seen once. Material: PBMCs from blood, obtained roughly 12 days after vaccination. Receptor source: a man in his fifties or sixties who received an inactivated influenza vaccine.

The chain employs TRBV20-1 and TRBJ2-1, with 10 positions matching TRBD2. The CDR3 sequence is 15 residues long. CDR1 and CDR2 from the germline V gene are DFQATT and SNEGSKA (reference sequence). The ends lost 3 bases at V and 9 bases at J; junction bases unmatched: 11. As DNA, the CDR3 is TGCAGTGCTAGCCAGCTAGCGGGGGCCCGGGCTGAGCAGTTCTTC. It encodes CSASQLAGARAEQFF.

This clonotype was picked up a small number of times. The CDR3 DNA is TGTGCCAGCAGCTGGAGGGACAGGGATTACAATGAGCAGTTCTTC. This translates into CASSWRDRDYNEQFF. V gene TRBV7-9 combines with J gene TRBJ2-1, with 9 bases matching TRBD1. There are 15 residues in the CDR3. Germline CDR1 is SEHNR and CDR2 is FQNEAQ (reference sequence). After removal of 4 bases from V and 4 bases from J, the junction contained 5 bases not matched to a gene.

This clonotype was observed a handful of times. The CDR3 bases are TGCAGCGTTCCACAGGGGGGCGGCTACACCTTC. Its protein product is CSVPQGGGYTF. V gene TRBV29-1 combines with J gene TRBJ1-2; 8 bases are a match to TRBD1. V gave up 5 bases and J gave up 8 bases; unmatched junction bases: 4. The germline V gene encodes CDR1 SQVTM and CDR2 ANQGSEA. The CDR3 contains 11 residues.

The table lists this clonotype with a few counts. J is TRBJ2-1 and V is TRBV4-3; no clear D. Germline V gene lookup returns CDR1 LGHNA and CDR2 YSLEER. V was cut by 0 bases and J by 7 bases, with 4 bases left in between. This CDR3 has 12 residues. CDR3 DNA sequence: TGCGCCAGCAGCCAAGATTGGAATGAGCAGTTCTTC. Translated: CASSQDWNEQFF.

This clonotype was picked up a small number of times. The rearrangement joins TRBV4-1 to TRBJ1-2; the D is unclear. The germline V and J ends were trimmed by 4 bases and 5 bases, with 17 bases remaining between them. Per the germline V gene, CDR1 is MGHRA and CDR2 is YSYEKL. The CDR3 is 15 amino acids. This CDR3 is CASSPPRGSPYGYTF. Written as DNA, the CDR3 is TGCGCCAGCAGCCCTCCGCGGGGTTCTCCATATGGCTACACCTTC.

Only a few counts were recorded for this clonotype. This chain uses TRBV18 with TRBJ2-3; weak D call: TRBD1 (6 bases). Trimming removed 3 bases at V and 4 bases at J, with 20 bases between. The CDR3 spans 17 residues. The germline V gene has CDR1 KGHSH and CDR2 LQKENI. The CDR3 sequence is CASSPPAWDTEADTQYF. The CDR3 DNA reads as TGTGCCAGCTCACCTCCCGCCTGGGACACAGAAGCAGATACGCAGTATTTT.

The CDR3 nucleotides read TGCGCCAGCAGCCCCGGAGTTTACCCGTGGTACTTC. It translates to CASSPGVYPWYF. The genes are TRBV5-1 and TRBJ2-7; no definite D call. Germline loops: CDR1 SGHRS, CDR2 YFSETQ. V was trimmed by 4 bases and J by 12 bases, leaving 17 bases between them. The CDR3 length is 12 residues. Full variable domain (missing parts from reference TRBV5-1 and TRBJ2-7): KAGVTQTPRYLIKTRGQQVTLSCSPISGHRSVSWYQQTPGQGLQFLFEYFSETQRNKGNFPGRFSGRQFSNSRSEMNVSTLELGDSALYLCASSPGVYPWYFGPGTRLTVT.

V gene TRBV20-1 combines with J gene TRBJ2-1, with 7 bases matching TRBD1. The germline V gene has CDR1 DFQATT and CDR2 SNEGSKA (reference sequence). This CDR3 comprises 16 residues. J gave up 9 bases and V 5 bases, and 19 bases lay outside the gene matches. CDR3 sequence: CSASPASRQGKGEQFF. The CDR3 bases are TGCAGTGCTTCCCCAGCTAGTAGACAGGGTAAGGGTGAGCAGTTCTTC.

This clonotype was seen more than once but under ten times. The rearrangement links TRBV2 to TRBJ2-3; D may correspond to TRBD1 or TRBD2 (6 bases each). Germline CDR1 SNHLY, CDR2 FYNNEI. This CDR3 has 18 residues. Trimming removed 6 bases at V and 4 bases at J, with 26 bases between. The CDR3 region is CASRDSYAGWRLADTQYF. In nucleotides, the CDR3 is TGTGCCAGCAGGGACAGCTACGCGGGGTGGAGACTGGCAGATACGCAGTATTTT.

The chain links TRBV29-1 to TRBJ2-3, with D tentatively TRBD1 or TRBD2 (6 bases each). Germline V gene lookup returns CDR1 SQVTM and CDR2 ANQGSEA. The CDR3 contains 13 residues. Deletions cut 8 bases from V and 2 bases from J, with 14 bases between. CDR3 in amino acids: CSLRGGITDTQYF. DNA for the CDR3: TGCAGCCTTCGAGGGGGGATCACAGATACGCAGTATTTT.

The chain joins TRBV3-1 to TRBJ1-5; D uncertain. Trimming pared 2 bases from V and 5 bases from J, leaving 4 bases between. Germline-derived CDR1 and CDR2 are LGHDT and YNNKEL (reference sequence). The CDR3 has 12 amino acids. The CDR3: CASSQTDQPQHF. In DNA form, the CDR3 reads TGTGCCAGCAGCCAAACCGATCAGCCCCAGCATTTT.

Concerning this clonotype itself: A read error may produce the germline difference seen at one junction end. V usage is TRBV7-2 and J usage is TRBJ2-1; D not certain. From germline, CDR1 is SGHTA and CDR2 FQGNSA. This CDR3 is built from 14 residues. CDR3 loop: CASSPSRAQNEQLF. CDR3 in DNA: TGTGCCAGCAGCCCCAGCCGAGCGCAGAATGAGCAGCTCTTC.

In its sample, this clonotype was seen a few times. CDR3 loop: CSVYRDRVYGYTF. The CDR3 DNA follows: TGCAGCGTTTACCGGGACCGGGTCTATGGCTACACCTTC. The chain recombines TRBV29-1 with TRBJ1-2, with D perhaps TRBD1 (5 bases). This CDR3 has 13 residues. Germline loops: CDR1 SQVTM, CDR2 ANQGSEA. The ends were cut back, 5 bases at V and 4 bases at J, with 14 bases in the middle.

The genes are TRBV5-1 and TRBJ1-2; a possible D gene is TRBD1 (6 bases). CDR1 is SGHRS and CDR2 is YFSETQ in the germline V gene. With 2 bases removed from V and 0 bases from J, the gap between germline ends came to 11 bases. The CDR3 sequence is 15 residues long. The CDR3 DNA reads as TGCGCCAGCAGCTTCGGACAGCGAACTAACTATGGCTACACCTTC. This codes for CASSFGQRTNYGYTF.

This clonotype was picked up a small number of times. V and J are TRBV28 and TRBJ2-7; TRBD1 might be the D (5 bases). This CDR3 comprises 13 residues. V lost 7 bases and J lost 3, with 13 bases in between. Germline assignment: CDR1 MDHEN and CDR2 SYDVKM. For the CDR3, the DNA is TGTGCCAGCAAAATAGGACAAAACTACGAGCAGTACTTC. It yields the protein CASKIGQNYEQYF.

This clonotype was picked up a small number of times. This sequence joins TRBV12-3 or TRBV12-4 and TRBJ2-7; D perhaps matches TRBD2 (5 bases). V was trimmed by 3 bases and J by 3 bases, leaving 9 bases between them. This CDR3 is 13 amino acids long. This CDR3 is CASSFAGNYEQYF. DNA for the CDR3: TGTGCCAGCAGTTTCGCGGGTAACTACGAGCAGTACTTC.

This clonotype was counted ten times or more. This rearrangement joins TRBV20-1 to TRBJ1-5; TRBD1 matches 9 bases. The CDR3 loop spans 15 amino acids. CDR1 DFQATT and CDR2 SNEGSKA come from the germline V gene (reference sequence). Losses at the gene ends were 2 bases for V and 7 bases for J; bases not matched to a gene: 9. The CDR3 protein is CSARNRDREYQPQHF. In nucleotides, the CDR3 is TGCAGTGCTAGAAATAGGGACAGGGAATACCAGCCCCAGCATTTT.

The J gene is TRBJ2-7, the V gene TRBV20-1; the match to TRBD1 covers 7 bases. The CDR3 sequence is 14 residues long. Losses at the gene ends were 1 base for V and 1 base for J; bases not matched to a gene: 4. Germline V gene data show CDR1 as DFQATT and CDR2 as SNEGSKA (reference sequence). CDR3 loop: CSARVWDRSYEQYF. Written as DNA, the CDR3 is TGCAGTGCTAGAGTATGGGACAGATCCTACGAGCAGTACTTC.

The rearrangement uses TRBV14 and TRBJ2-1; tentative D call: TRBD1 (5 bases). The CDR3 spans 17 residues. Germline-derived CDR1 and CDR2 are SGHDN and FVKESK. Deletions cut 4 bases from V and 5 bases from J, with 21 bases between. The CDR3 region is CASSLLGRGLGNNEQFF. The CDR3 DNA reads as TGTGCCAGCAGCCTCCTGGGAAGGGGTTTAGGTAACAATGAGCAGTTCTTC.

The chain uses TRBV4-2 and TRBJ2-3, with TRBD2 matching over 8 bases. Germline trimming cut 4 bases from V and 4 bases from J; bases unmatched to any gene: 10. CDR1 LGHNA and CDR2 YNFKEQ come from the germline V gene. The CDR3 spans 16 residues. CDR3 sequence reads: CASSPPDGGASDTQYF. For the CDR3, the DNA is TGTGCCAGCAGCCCCCCGGACGGGGGGGCCTCAGATACGCAGTATTTT.

CDR3 bases: TGCGCCAGCAGCCATACCCAGGGGAGGAACACTGAAGCTTTCTTT. It translates to CASSHTQGRNTEAFF. The rearrangement joins TRBV5-1 to TRBJ1-1, with D perhaps TRBD1 (6 bases). The germline V gene has CDR1 SGHRS and CDR2 YFSETQ. This CDR3 has 15 residues. V was cut by 4 bases and J by 1 base, with 14 bases left in between.

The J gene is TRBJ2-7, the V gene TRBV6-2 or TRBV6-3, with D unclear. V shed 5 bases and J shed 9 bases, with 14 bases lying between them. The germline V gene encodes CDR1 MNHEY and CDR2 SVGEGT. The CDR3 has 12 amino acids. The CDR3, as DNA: TGTGCCAGCAGTCGAGGACCCTCGGTGCAGTACTTC. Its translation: CASSRGPSVQYF.

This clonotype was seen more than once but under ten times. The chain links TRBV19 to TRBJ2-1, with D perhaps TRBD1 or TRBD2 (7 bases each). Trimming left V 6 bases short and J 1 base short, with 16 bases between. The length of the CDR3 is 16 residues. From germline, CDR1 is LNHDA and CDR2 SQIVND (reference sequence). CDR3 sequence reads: CASSRQGGRSYNEQFF. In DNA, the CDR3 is TGTGCCAGTAGCCGCCAGGGGGGGAGATCCTACAATGAGCAGTTCTTC.

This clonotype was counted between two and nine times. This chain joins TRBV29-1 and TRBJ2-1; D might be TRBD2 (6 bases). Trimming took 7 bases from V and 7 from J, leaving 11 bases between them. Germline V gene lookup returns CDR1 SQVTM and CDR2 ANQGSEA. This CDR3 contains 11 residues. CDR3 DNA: TGCAGCGCCGCTGGACTAAATGAGCAGTTCTTC. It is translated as CSAAGLNEQFF.

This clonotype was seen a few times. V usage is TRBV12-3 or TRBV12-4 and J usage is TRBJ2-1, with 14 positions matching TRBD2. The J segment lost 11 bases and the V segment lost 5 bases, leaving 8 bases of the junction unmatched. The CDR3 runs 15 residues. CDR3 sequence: CASSPPGLAGAKQFF. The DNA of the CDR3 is TGTGCCAGCAGTCCTCCGGGACTAGCGGGAGCCAAGCAGTTCTTC.

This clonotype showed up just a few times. In nucleotides, the CDR3 is TGTGCCAGCAGTTCTCAGGGGATCGGGGAGACCCAGTACTTC. Translation gives CASSSQGIGETQYF. The chain has TRBV28 and TRBJ2-5, with D perhaps matching TRBD1 (6 bases). The CDR3 is 14 amino acids. V gave up 4 bases and J gave up 5 bases, with 14 bases separating them. Germline V gene data show CDR1 as MDHEN and CDR2 as SYDVKM.

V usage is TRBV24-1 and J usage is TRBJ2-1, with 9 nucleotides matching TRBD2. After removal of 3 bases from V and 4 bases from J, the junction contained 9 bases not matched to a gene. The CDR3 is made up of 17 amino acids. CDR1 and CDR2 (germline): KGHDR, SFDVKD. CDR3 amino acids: CATSDRSSGTGYNEQFF. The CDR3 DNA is TGTGCCACCAGTGATCGCTCTAGCGGGACCGGTTACAATGAGCAGTTCTTC.

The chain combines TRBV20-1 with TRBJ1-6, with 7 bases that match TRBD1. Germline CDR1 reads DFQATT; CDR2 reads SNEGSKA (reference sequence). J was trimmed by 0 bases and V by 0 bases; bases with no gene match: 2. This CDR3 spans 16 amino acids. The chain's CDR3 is CSARDPGGSYNSPLHF. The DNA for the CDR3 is TGCAGTGCTAGAGACCCAGGGGGCTCCTATAATTCACCCCTCCACTTT.